This TCR beta chain was found in a study of OX40 agonist ivuxolimab in advanced cancers. TCRdb's copy holds only in-frame clones and misses some; the assay was immunoSEQ multiplex PCR. The repertoire has 50,000 to 75,000 clones, 75% to 90% of them found once; the top ten carry 0.55%. The V end lost 5 bases, the J end lost 4 bases, and 10 bases lay between the germline ends. The CDR3 contains 13 residues. CDR1 is MDHEN, CDR2 SYDVKM, per germline. The sequencing used CD4+ or CD8+ T cells sorted from blood, collected in a trial of the OX40 agonist ivuxolimab. V is TRBV28 and J is TRBJ2-3; no clear D gene. This TCR was sampled from an adult with an advanced solid tumor such as melanoma, head and neck, liver or kidney cancer. CDR3 nucleotide sequence: TGTGCCAGCAGTGGAAGGGCGGCAGATACGCAGTATTTT. Translated, it gives CASSGRAADTQYF.